Sequencing of this T cell receptor beta chain was carried out in a study of Graves' ophthalmopathy and Graves' hyperthyroidism. From germline, CDR1 is SGHDN and CDR2 FVKESK. Between the trimmed V and J ends, which lost 8 bases and 2 bases, there was a span of 9 bases. CDR3 length: 12 residues. The authors amplified TCR beta CDR3 regions, and they did so from RNA transcripts for repertoire sequencing. HTBI-primed RT-PCR formed the first round, and a multiplex PCR formed the second. MiXCR, applied by TCRdb to the multiplex PCR reads, yields one record per CDR3 protein. Counted here are under 350,000 distinct CDR3 sequences, about a sixth occurring once; the ten biggest clones make up approximately 13%. The evidence that diagnosis relied on was clinical symptoms, serum thyroxine, TRAb, thyroid ultrasound and orbital computed tomography. This clonotype was seen many times.

The receptor was derived from an adult man with Graves' ophthalmopathy. The chain is built from TRBV14 and TRBJ2-5; the D is unclear. The sample consisted of peripheral blood. In DNA, the CDR3 is TGTGCCAGCGGTTCCAATCAAGAGACCCAGTACTTC. Translated: CASGSNQETQYF.